Presented here are 17 T cell receptor beta chains from one specimen sequenced in a study of cytomegalovirus exposure and HLA in healthy donors. The PCR ran on 60 Vbeta and 13 Jbeta primers. The data were produced by immunoSEQ multiplex PCR, yet TCRdb's version contains in-frame clones alone and is incomplete. The data show over 150,000 clones, with around nine tenths seen just once and about 0.85% held by the top ten. Sequencing input: PBMCs. These receptors came from a woman under 40 in good health and CMV-seronegative.

The rearrangement uses TRBV25-1 and TRBJ2-7, with 7 bases matching TRBD1. This CDR3 contains 13 residues. V lost 6 bases to trimming and J lost 5 bases; unmatched junction nucleotides: 7. Germline-derived CDR1 and CDR2 are MGHDK and SYGVNS. The CDR3 region is CASREGALNEQYF. The CDR3 DNA reads TGTGCCAGCAGAGAGGGGGCTCTGAACGAGCAGTACTTC.

The genes are TRBV27 and TRBJ1-2, with D possibly being TRBD1 (6 bases). Germline V CDR1 and CDR2: MNHEY, SMNVEV (reference sequence). The CDR3 is 15 residues long. Between the trimmed V and J ends, which lost 1 base and 3 bases, there was a span of 12 bases. CDR3 residues: CASSLFPGVDYGYTF. The CDR3 bases are TGTGCCAGCAGTTTATTCCCAGGGGTGGACTATGGCTACACCTTC.

The gene calls are TRBV19 and TRBJ1-1; no clear D. Trimming cost V 5 bases and J 11 bases, with 15 bases left between them. This CDR3 spans 12 amino acids. The V gene's germline CDR1 is LNHDA and CDR2 SQIVND (reference sequence). CDR3 sequence: CASSPPTLGAFF. In DNA, the CDR3 is TGTGCCAGTAGTCCCCCGACCCTGGGCGCTTTCTTT.

V gene TRBV7-9 combines with J gene TRBJ2-1; TRBD2 is a possible D gene (5 bases). This CDR3 is built from 14 residues. In germline, CDR1 is SEHNR, CDR2 FQNEAQ (reference sequence). Trimming left V 0 bases short and J 7 bases short, with 10 bases between. The CDR3 region is CASSLAGRTNEQFF. The CDR3 bases are TGTGCCAGCAGCTTAGCGGGCCGGACTAATGAGCAGTTCTTC.

CDR3 amino acids: CASSEDSSYEQYF. The CDR3 nucleotides are TGCGCCAGCAGTGAAGACTCCTCCTACGAGCAGTACTTC. This chain connects TRBV10-2 to TRBJ2-7; D not certain. Germline CDR1 WSHSY, CDR2 SAAADI. The CDR3 has 13 residues. The ends were cut back, 3 bases at V and 0 bases at J, with 6 bases in the middle.

V gene TRBV5-5 combines with J gene TRBJ1-5; TRBD1 matches at 7 bases. Germline assignment: CDR1 SGHKS and CDR2 YYEKEE (reference sequence). The CDR3 runs 15 residues. V lost 4 bases and J lost 4; bases outside the gene matches: 8. CDR3 loop: CASSQGTADNQPQHF. As DNA, the CDR3 is TGTGCCAGCAGCCAAGGGACAGCAGATAATCAGCCCCAGCATTTT.

The V gene is TRBV11-2, the J gene TRBJ2-7; tentatively, D is TRBD2 (5 bases). Germline CDR1 SGHAT, CDR2 FQNNGV. The CDR3 is 16 amino acids. Deletions cut 3 bases from V and 0 bases from J, with 15 bases between. The CDR3 nucleotides read TGTGCCAGCAGCTTTAGGACTCTCGGGAACTCCTACGAGCAGTACTTC. It yields the protein CASSFRTLGNSYEQYF.

Here the CDR3 DNA reads TGTGCCAGCAGCTACAGGGGCCAGGGACCCCAGCATTTT. The encoded protein is CASSYRGQGPQHF. This chain connects TRBV7-2 to TRBJ1-5; 7 bases are a match to TRBD1. The CDR3 has 13 residues. Germline lookup yields CDR1 SGHTA and CDR2 FQGNSA. J was trimmed by 10 bases and V by 4 bases; bases with no gene match: 7.

This clone has only a few counts. The chain has TRBV19 and TRBJ2-7; 8 bases are a match to TRBD1. Germline trimming cut 2 bases from V and 4 bases from J; bases unmatched to any gene: 4. CDR3 length: 14 amino acids. Germline values: CDR1 LNHDA, CDR2 SQIVND (reference sequence). This CDR3 is CASSIQGAVYEQYF. Here the CDR3 DNA reads TGTGCCAGTAGTATACAGGGGGCAGTTTACGAGCAGTACTTC. Full variable domain (outside the CDR3, taken from reference TRBV19 and TRBJ2-7): DGGITQSPKYLFRKEGQNVTLSCEQNLNHDAMYWYRQDPGQGLRLIYYSQIVNDFQKGDIAEGYSVSREKKESFPLTVTSAQKNPTAFYLCASSIQGAVYEQYFGPGTRLTVT.

With respect to this clone: Other DNA sequences of this sample code for an identical CDR3. The chain has TRBV18 and TRBJ1-1, with 8 bases lining up with TRBD1. The CDR3 spans 13 residues. Unmatched junction bases numbered 3, after V lost 4 bases and J lost 5 bases. Germline lookup yields CDR1 KGHSH and CDR2 LQKENI. The CDR3 spells CASSRTGGTEAFF. CDR3 bases: TGTGCCAGCTCACGAACAGGGGGGACTGAAGCTTTCTTT.

The CDR3 protein is CATGGAKNIQYF. CDR3 DNA sequence: TGCGCCACCGGGGGAGCCAAAAACATTCAGTACTTC. The J gene is TRBJ2-4, the V gene TRBV4-1, with a weak D call TRBD2 (6 bases). This CDR3 is built from 12 residues. The germline V gene encodes CDR1 MGHRA and CDR2 YSYEKL. Trimming shortened V by 10 bases and J by 0 bases, and 7 bases separated the two germline ends.

The chain uses TRBV7-6 and TRBJ2-1; 12 nucleotides line up with TRBD2. V gave up 3 bases and J gave up 8 bases; unmatched junction bases: 20. The CDR3 spans 20 residues. Germline V gene sequence: CDR1 SGHVS, CDR2 FNYEAQ. CDR3 sequence reads: CASSFPGDPSGGADYYEQFF. CDR3 DNA: TGTGCCAGCAGCTTCCCTGGAGATCCTAGCGGGGGGGCCGATTACTATGAGCAGTTCTTC.

The chain couples TRBV28 to TRBJ2-7; a weak D match, TRBD1 (7 bases). Germline V gene lookup returns CDR1 MDHEN and CDR2 SYDVKM. The germline V and J ends were trimmed by 7 bases and 2 bases, with 18 bases remaining between them. The CDR3 consists of 15 residues. The CDR3 spells CASTRGGTAPYEQYF. The CDR3 nucleotides read TGTGCCAGCACCCGGGGCGGGACAGCCCCCTACGAGCAGTACTTC.

The genes are TRBV27 and TRBJ1-1; D gene uncertain. CDR1 MNHEY and CDR2 SMNVEV come from the germline V gene (reference sequence). V lost 6 bases and J 0 bases, leaving 11 bases between the germline ends. This CDR3 spans 14 amino acids. The CDR3 bases are TGTGCCAGCAGAAAACAGAACATGAACACTGAAGCTTTCTTT. Translation gives CASRKQNMNTEAFF.

The chain has TRBV5-1 and TRBJ1-2; perhaps TRBD1 as D (5 bases). The CDR3 spans 13 residues. The V end lost 4 bases, the J end lost 8 bases, and 15 bases lay between the germline ends. From germline, CDR1 is SGHRS and CDR2 YFSETQ. In nucleotides, the CDR3 is TGCGCCAGCAGCCCGGACACAGACTGGGGCTACACCTTC. It is translated as CASSPDTDWGYTF.

This chain links TRBV27 with TRBJ2-2; 7 nucleotides align to TRBD1. With V trimmed by 3 bases and J by 4 bases, 2 bases remained unmatched. The CDR3 runs 14 residues. Germline V CDR1 and CDR2: MNHEY, SMNVEV (reference sequence). The CDR3 DNA reads as TGTGCCAGCAGTTTTCGGACAGGCACCGGGGAGCTGTTTTTT. Its translation is CASSFRTGTGELFF.

The chain combines TRBV5-1 with TRBJ2-5; 8 bases line up with TRBD2. CDR3 size: 15 residues. Trimming at V came to 2 bases and at J to 2 bases, leaving 5 bases not matched to a gene. Germline lookup yields CDR1 SGHRS and CDR2 YFSETQ. DNA of the CDR3: TGCGCCAGCAGCTTAGCGGGAGTGGGACAAGAGACCCAGTACTTC. Its protein product is CASSLAGVGQETQYF.